The present T cell receptor (beta chain) was sequenced within a study of beta chain features in type 1 diabetes. The CDR3 spans 12 residues. The germline CDR1 and CDR2 sequences are SGHRS and YFSETQ. With 2 bases removed from V and 7 bases from J, the gap between germline ends came to 7 bases. The study reverse transcribed the entire isolated RNA, so it sequenced expressed TCRB transcripts. Using immunoSEQ multiplex PCR, the repertoire was profiled, and TCRdb retains in-frame clones only, with some absent. The sample shows hundreds of thousands of clones, approximately 28% of them seen only once. This clone turned up a few times. Its antigen is as yet unknown. Broader study findings: A possible short-template PCR bias applies equally to patients and controls.

This chain links TRBV5-1 with TRBJ2-1, with D hard to call. Sequencing input: naive CD4+ T cells from blood. This TCR was recovered from a man in his late teens or twenties in good health. The CDR3 coding sequence is TGCGCCAGCAGCTTATTTGGGAATGAGCAGTTCTTC. It translates to CASSLFGNEQFF.